This is a list of T cell receptor beta chains from one sample in a study of T cell repertoires in cytomegalovirus infection. TCRdb re-analysed the reads in MiXCR, keeping a single row per CDR3 protein. Counted here are under 350,000 distinct CDR3 sequences, roughly 21% occurring once; the ten biggest clones make up 15% to 20%. Their antigens remain unidentified. The sequencing here drew on cultured PBMCs, taken from culture after CMV antigen stimulation. The receptor source for this set is a human donor in good health (CMV status not recorded). Some clones in this sample may be carry-over from other donors' samples. CDR3s include the opening cysteine and the closing phenylalanine or tryptophan. D genes are given only for firm matches. Clone size is given for some rows only: seen once, a few or many times, or a class if the clone is expanded.

CDR3	DNA	size	D	V	J
CASGPSGAALQETQYF	TGTGCTAGTGGCCCTAGCGGGGCGGCCCTCCAAGAGACCCAGTACTTC	.	TRBD2	TRBV12-5	TRBJ2-5
CASTPGQVNYGYTF	TGTGCCAGCACCCCAGGACAGGTTAACTATGGCTACACCTTC	.	TRBD1	TRBV28	TRBJ1-2
CASSETGFKHGYTF	TGTGCCAGTAGTGAGACAGGGTTTAAGCATGGCTACACCTTC	.	TRBD1	TRBV19	TRBJ1-2
CASSYEGREAFF	TGTGCCAGCAGTTACGAGGGACGGGAAGCTTTCTTT	.	.	TRBV6-2/TRBV6-3	TRBJ1-1
CATSRGTGNQPQHF	TGTGCCACCAGCAGAGGGACAGGCAATCAGCCCCAGCATTTT	.	.	TRBV15	TRBJ1-5
CASSLGGLAGGPGTQYF	TGTGCCAGCAGCTTAGGGGGACTAGCGGGAGGGCCAGGGACGCAGTATTTT	.	TRBD2	TRBV7-2	TRBJ2-3
CASSLVDFHEQYF	TGTGCCAGCAGCTTAGTCGATTTCCACGAGCAGTACTTC	many	.	TRBV7-2	TRBJ2-7
CASSYRTGLFNQPQHF	TGTGCCAGCAGTTACCGGACAGGCCTATTCAATCAGCCCCAGCATTTT	.	TRBD1	TRBV6-2/TRBV6-3	TRBJ1-5
CASSTFGTSGRKADTQYF	TGTGCCAGCTCAACCTTCGGGACTAGCGGGAGAAAGGCAGATACGCAGTATTTT	once	TRBD2	TRBV18	TRBJ2-3
CATQTSNYNEQFF	TGTGCCACCCAGACTAGTAACTACAATGAGCAGTTCTTC	few	.	TRBV7-8	TRBJ2-1
CASSPMGAGELFF	TGTGCCAGCAGCCCAATGGGGGCCGGGGAGCTGTTTTTT	.	.	TRBV7-8	TRBJ2-2
CSARLAGETQYF	TGCAGTGCTAGACTAGCGGGGGAGACCCAGTACTTC	few	TRBD2	TRBV20-1	TRBJ2-5
CASSLGEDYGYTF	TGTGCCAGCAGTTTAGGGGAAGACTATGGCTACACCTTC	many	.	TRBV7-2	TRBJ1-2
CASSQYPSLAGGGRGETQYF	TGTGCCAGCAGCCAATACCCTTCCCTAGCGGGAGGGGGACGTGGGGAGACCCAGTACTTC	.	TRBD2	TRBV6-2/TRBV6-3	TRBJ2-5
CASSGSRSGEDTQYF	TGTGCCAGCAGTGGAAGTCGGAGCGGGGAAGATACGCAGTATTTT	few	TRBD2	TRBV6-1	TRBJ2-3